These 16 T cell receptor beta chains originate from one sample sequenced in a study of patients and donors after allogeneic stem cell transplantation. TCRdb reprocessed the RT-PCR reads with MiXCR, giving one entry per CDR3 protein. The sample lists some 960,000 distinct CDR3 sequences, around 17% occurring once. Sequences were obtained from blood, either unsorted or a sorted T cell fraction (not recorded which). The receptors here all came from a human donor who was either an allogeneic HSCT recipient or a stem cell or donor lymphocyte infusion donor (not recorded which). It is not recorded whose cells these are; they may come from a transplant donor.

The chain uses TRBV20-1 and TRBJ1-5, with D perhaps matching TRBD1 (5 bases). The CDR3 covers 16 residues. Germline assignment: CDR1 DFQATT and CDR2 SNEGSKA (reference sequence). Trimming stripped 6 bases from V and 1 base from J, with 19 bases between. CDR3 coding DNA: TGCAGTGCGGAAGGCAAGGGACGGAAGAGCAATCAGCCCCAGCATTTT. Translation gives CSAEGKGRKSNQPQHF.

The rearrangement joins TRBV11-2 to TRBJ1-2, with no clear D. Germline assignment: CDR1 SGHAT and CDR2 FQNNGV. CDR3 size: 14 residues. V gave up 1 base and J gave up 7 bases, with 13 bases separating them. CDR3 sequence: CASSLGGTLGGYTF. The CDR3 DNA reads as TGTGCCAGCAGCTTAGGTGGCACGCTCGGTGGCTACACCTTC.

This clonotype has ten or more counts. The J gene is TRBJ1-2, the V gene TRBV24-1; no reliable D call. The CDR3 covers 12 residues. The germline V gene has CDR1 KGHDR and CDR2 SFDVKD. Trimming shortened V by 2 bases and J by 8 bases, and 8 bases separated the two germline ends. CDR3 region: CATSDYGVGYTF. The DNA of the CDR3 is TGTGCCACCAGTGATTACGGGGTGGGCTACACCTTC.

This clonotype was observed a few times. V usage is TRBV7-9 and J usage is TRBJ2-2, with D tentatively TRBD2 (6 bases). V was pared by 10 bases and J by 6 bases, with 15 bases between. This CDR3 comprises 13 residues. Per germline, CDR1 SEHNR and CDR2 FQNEAQ (reference sequence). The CDR3 DNA reads as TGTGCCAAACGGGAGAAAGCCGCCGGGGAGCTGTTTTTT. It encodes CAKREKAAGELFF.

There are many counts of this clonotype. The chain employs TRBV5-5 and TRBJ2-2, with 11 bases lining up with TRBD2. CDR3 length equals 17 residues. V was clipped by 2 bases and J by 0 bases; unmatched bases: 3. Germline values: CDR1 SGHKS, CDR2 YYEKEE (reference sequence). Written as DNA, the CDR3 is TGTGCCAGCAGCTTTCTAGCGGGAGGCCCGAACACCGGGGAGCTGTTTTTT. This encodes CASSFLAGGPNTGELFF.

The chain carries TRBV20-1 and TRBJ2-7, with D tentatively TRBD2 (6 bases). The ends were cut back, 5 bases at V and 4 bases at J, with 15 bases in the middle. CDR1 is DFQATT, CDR2 SNEGSKA, per germline (reference sequence). CDR3 length: 13 residues. The chain's CDR3 is CSAYPTGAYEQYF. The CDR3 nucleotides read TGCAGTGCTTATCCAACGGGAGCTTACGAGCAGTACTTC.

Only a few counts were recorded for this clonotype. This chain uses TRBV7-9 with TRBJ2-7; D possibly corresponds to TRBD1 (6 bases). Germline assignment: CDR1 SEHNR and CDR2 FQNEAQ (reference sequence). This CDR3 has 16 residues. V lost 5 bases and J lost 2, with 19 bases in between. In DNA form, the CDR3 reads TGTGCCAGCAGCCCACTTCCCACAGGGACCACCTACGAGCAGTACTTC. Protein sequence: CASSPLPTGTTYEQYF.

This clonotype appeared a few times. The chain combines TRBV5-1 with TRBJ2-3, with 7 bases matching TRBD2. CDR3 length: 15 amino acids. Looked up from germline, CDR1 is SGHRS and CDR2 is YFSETQ. J lost 6 bases, V lost 2 bases, and 9 bases had no gene match. The CDR3 reads CASSLKTGREDTQYF. For the CDR3, the DNA is TGCGCCAGCAGCTTAAAGACGGGGAGGGAGGATACGCAGTATTTT.

In this sample, this clonotype turned up once. The chain joins TRBV5-4 to TRBJ2-1; D gene uncertain. The V gene lost 0 bases and the J gene lost 13 bases, with 17 bases spanning the gap. The CDR3 has 14 residues. Germline assignment: CDR1 SGHNT and CDR2 YYREEE (reference sequence). This CDR3 reads CASSLAAGAGPQFF. The CDR3 region has the DNA TGTGCCAGCAGCTTGGCCGCCGGTGCAGGACCTCAGTTCTTC.

This clonotype was counted a few times. The chain uses TRBV24-1 and TRBJ2-1, with 12 bases that match TRBD2. The CDR3 is 16 residues long. V was clipped by 4 bases and J by 8 bases; unmatched bases: 8. Germline-derived CDR1 and CDR2 are KGHDR and SFDVKD. The CDR3 bases are TGTGCCACCAGTGACCCCCTAGCGGGAGGGCCCTATGAGCAGTTCTTC. Encoded protein: CATSDPLAGGPYEQFF.

This clonotype was observed a few times. The V gene is TRBV27, the J gene TRBJ2-7; tentatively, D is TRBD1 (6 bases). From germline, CDR1 is MNHEY and CDR2 SMNVEV (reference sequence). This CDR3 has 13 residues. V gave up 7 bases and J gave up 5 bases, with 15 bases separating them. The CDR3 loop is CASKSGAVDEQYF. The CDR3 bases are TGTGCCAGCAAGTCAGGGGCCGTGGACGAGCAGTACTTC.

This clonotype appeared a few times. The chain is built from TRBV20-1 and TRBJ2-5, with D hard to call. Deletions cut 6 bases from V and 3 bases from J, with 8 bases between. The CDR3 is 11 amino acids. CDR1 is DFQATT and CDR2 is SNEGSKA in the germline V gene (reference sequence). In DNA, the CDR3 is TGCAGTGCCGGGTCCAAAGAGACCCAGTACTTC. Its translation: CSAGSKETQYF.

This clonotype appeared a few times. The J gene is TRBJ1-1, the V gene TRBV29-1; D might be TRBD1 (5 bases). Trimming took off 6 bases at V and 5 bases at J, with 13 bases between the two ends. Germline V gene sequence: CDR1 SQVTM, CDR2 ANQGSEA. CDR3 size: 12 residues. CDR3 residues: CSVNSGNTEAFF. CDR3 nucleotides: TGCAGCGTCAATTCAGGGAATACTGAAGCTTTCTTT.

This clonotype was counted between two and nine times. The chain joins TRBV20-1 to TRBJ1-1, with D tentatively TRBD1 (5 bases). The CDR3 contains 12 residues. Deletions cut 3 bases from V and 4 bases from J, with 9 bases between. Per germline, CDR1 DFQATT and CDR2 SNEGSKA (reference sequence). The CDR3 nucleotides read TGCAGTGCTAGTTTAGACAGCACTGAAGCTTTCTTT. It specifies CSASLDSTEAFF.

The chain employs TRBV4-1 and TRBJ1-2; D unresolved. Per the germline V gene, CDR1 is MGHRA and CDR2 is YSYEKL. The CDR3 consists of 15 residues. V lost 1 base to trimming and J lost 7 bases, with 16 bases between them. In DNA form, the CDR3 reads TGCGCCAGCAGCCAAGTTCCAAGTCGGAGGCCTGGCTACACCTTC. Encoded protein: CASSQVPSRRPGYTF.

The rearrangement uses TRBV3-1 and TRBJ2-7; 7 nucleotides line up with TRBD2. The V segment lost 0 bases and the J segment 6 bases; nucleotides outside the gene matches: 8. Germline V gene sequence: CDR1 LGHDT, CDR2 YNNKEL (reference sequence). The CDR3 totals 15 residues. CDR3 sequence reads: CASSQDWGGSLEQYF. CDR3 coding DNA: TGTGCCAGCAGCCAAGATTGGGGGGGTTCCCTCGAGCAGTACTTC.